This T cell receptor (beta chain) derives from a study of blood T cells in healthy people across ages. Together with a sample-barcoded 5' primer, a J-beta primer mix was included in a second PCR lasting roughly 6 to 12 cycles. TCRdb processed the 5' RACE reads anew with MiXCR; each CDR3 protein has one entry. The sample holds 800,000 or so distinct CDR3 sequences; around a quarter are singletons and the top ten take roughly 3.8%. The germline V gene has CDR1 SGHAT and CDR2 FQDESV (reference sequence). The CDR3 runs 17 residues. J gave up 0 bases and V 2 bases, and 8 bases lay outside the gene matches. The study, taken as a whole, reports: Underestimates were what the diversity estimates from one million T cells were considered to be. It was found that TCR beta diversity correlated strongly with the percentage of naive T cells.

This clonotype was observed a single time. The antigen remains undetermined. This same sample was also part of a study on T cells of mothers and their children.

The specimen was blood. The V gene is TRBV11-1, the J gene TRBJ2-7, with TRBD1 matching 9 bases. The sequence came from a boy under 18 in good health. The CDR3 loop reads CASSLTATTGGSYEQYF. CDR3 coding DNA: TGTGCCAGCAGCTTAACAGCGACGACAGGGGGCTCCTACGAGCAGTACTTC. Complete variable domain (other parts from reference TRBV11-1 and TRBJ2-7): EAEVAQSPRYKITEKSQAVAFWCDPISGHATLYWYRQILGQGPELLVQFQDESVVDDSQLPKDRFSAERLKGVDSTLKIQPAELGDSAMYLCASSLTATTGGSYEQYFGPGTRLTVT.